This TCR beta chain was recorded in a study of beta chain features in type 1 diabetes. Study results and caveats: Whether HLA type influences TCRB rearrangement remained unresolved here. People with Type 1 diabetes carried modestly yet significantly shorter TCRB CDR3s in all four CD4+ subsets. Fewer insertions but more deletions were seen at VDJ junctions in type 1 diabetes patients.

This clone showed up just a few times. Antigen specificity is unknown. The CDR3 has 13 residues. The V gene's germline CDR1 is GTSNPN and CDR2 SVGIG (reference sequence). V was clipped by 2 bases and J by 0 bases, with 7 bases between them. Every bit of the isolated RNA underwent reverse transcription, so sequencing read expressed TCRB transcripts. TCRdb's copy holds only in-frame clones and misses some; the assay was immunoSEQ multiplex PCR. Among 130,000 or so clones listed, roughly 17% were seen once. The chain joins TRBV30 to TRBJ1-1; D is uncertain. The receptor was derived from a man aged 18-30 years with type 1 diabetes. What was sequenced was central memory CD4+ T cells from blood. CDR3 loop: CAWSSTMNTEAFF. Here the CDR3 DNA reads TGTGCCTGGAGTAGCACCATGAACACTGAAGCTTTCTTT.